These T cell receptor beta chains were read from a single sample in a study of identical twins. TCRdb ran MiXCR on the 5' RACE reads and lists one entry per CDR3 protein. The sample includes approximately 890,000 distinct CDR3 sequences, over 9% of them seen just once. These same data were also listed under a study on yellow fever vaccine responses in identical twins.

Sequenced material: PBMCs. These receptors were collected from a woman younger than 30 in good health. CDR3s include the opening cysteine and the closing phenylalanine or tryptophan. Size tells how often a clone was seen (once, few, many) or the class of an expanded clone, and some rows leave it out.

j_call: TRBJ2-6
clone_size: NA
v_call: TRBV18
cdr3_aa: CASSPTGGPLGANVLTF

j_call: TRBJ1-6
clone_size: NA
v_call: TRBV13
cdr3_aa: CASSYSTVGRNSPLHF

j_call: TRBJ2-3
clone_size: few
v_call: TRBV3-1
cdr3_aa: CASSQDPRDTDTQYF

j_call: TRBJ1-1
clone_size: many
v_call: TRBV12-3/TRBV12-4
cdr3_aa: CASSPQSLNTEAFF

j_call: TRBJ1-1
clone_size: many
v_call: TRBV3-1
cdr3_aa: CASSQLMGGTEAFF

j_call: TRBJ2-3
clone_size: many
v_call: TRBV29-1
cdr3_aa: CSVERLAGGRTDTQYF

j_call: TRBJ2-1
clone_size: NA
v_call: TRBV29-1
cdr3_aa: CSVTGQGGNEQFF

j_call: TRBJ1-5
clone_size: many
v_call: TRBV27
cdr3_aa: CASTLGGNQPQHF

j_call: TRBJ2-7
clone_size: NA
v_call: TRBV20-1
cdr3_aa: CSATGGGRSYEQYF

j_call: TRBJ2-1
clone_size: few
v_call: TRBV7-9
cdr3_aa: CASSLVGGLSSYNEQFF

j_call: TRBJ2-5
clone_size: many
v_call: TRBV4-1
cdr3_aa: CASSQGPGPQETQYF

j_call: TRBJ2-7
clone_size: NA
v_call: TRBV13
cdr3_aa: CASSSDGSWASYF

j_call: TRBJ1-1
clone_size: many
v_call: TRBV4-1
cdr3_aa: CASSQDGQPNTEAFF

j_call: TRBJ2-1
clone_size: few
v_call: TRBV4-2
cdr3_aa: CASRMAGTYNEQFF

j_call: TRBJ2-3
clone_size: NA
v_call: TRBV15
cdr3_aa: CATSRVGTGGTDTQYF

j_call: TRBJ2-1
clone_size: few
v_call: TRBV5-1
cdr3_aa: CASSPDSPGYDEQFF

j_call: TRBJ2-1
clone_size: NA
v_call: TRBV11-1
cdr3_aa: CASSLEFSAHLAGDTDEQFF

j_call: TRBJ2-4
clone_size: NA
v_call: TRBV9
cdr3_aa: CASSQSGRNDIQYF

j_call: TRBJ1-5
clone_size: few
v_call: TRBV27
cdr3_aa: CASSLVAERVSNQPQHF

j_call: TRBJ2-7
clone_size: few
v_call: TRBV28
cdr3_aa: CASSSRQGLPSSSYEQYF

j_call: TRBJ1-5
clone_size: few
v_call: TRBV5-1
cdr3_aa: CASSMGGGQPQHF

j_call: TRBJ2-2
clone_size: NA
v_call: TRBV4-1
cdr3_aa: CASSQRMGQGANTGELFF

j_call: TRBJ2-5
clone_size: many
v_call: TRBV11-2
cdr3_aa: CASSTTVGVELYF

j_call: TRBJ1-3
clone_size: many
v_call: TRBV12-3/TRBV12-4
cdr3_aa: CASSSGGIAGNTIYF

j_call: TRBJ2-5
clone_size: once
v_call: TRBV5-1
cdr3_aa: CASSLAGTSGVETQYF

j_call: TRBJ2-2
clone_size: NA
v_call: TRBV10-3
cdr3_aa: CAISSPELTGSNTGELFF

j_call: TRBJ2-7
clone_size: few
v_call: TRBV29-1
cdr3_aa: CSVEEEISYEQYF

j_call: TRBJ2-1
clone_size: NA
v_call: TRBV5-1
cdr3_aa: CASSLYYPTNNEQFF

j_call: TRBJ2-7
clone_size: NA
v_call: TRBV5-1
cdr3_aa: CASSTGTTDYEQYF

j_call: TRBJ2-7
clone_size: NA
v_call: TRBV10-3
cdr3_aa: CAISGVTGDTSYEQYF

j_call: TRBJ2-7
clone_size: few
v_call: TRBV5-1
cdr3_aa: CASSLAPGGTALEQYF